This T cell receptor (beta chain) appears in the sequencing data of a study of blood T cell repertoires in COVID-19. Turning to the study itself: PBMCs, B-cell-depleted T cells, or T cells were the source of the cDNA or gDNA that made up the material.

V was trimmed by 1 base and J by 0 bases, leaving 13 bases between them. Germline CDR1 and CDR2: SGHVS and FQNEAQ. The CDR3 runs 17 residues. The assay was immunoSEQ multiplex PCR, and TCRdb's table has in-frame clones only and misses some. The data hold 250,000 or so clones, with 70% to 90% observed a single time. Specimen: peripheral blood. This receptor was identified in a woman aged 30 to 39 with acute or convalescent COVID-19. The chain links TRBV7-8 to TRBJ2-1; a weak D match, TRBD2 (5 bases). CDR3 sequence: CASSLVTAGVSYNEQFF. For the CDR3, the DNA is TGTGCCAGCAGCTTAGTGACCGCGGGCGTCTCCTACAATGAGCAGTTCTTC.